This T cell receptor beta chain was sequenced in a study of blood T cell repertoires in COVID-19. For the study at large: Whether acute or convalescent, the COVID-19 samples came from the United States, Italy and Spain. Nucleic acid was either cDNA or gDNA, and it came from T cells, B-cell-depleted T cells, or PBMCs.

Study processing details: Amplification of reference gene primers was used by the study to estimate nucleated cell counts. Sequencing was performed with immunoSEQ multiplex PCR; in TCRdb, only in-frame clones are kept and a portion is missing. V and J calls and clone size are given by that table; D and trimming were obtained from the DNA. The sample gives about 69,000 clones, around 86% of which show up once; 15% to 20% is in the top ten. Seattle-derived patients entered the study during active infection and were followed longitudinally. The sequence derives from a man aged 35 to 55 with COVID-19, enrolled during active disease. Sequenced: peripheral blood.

In DNA form, the CDR3 reads TGTGCCAGCAGCATCGACTCGTCGGGCTACACCTTC. It codes for CASSIDSSGYTF. The V call is TRBV5-4, the J call TRBJ1-2; D remains ambiguous. This CDR3 region has 12 residues. Germline CDR1 SGHNT, CDR2 YYREEE (reference sequence). V lost 4 bases and J 8 bases, leaving 12 bases between the germline ends.